This T cell receptor (beta chain) originates from a study of CD8 T cells in Susac syndrome. Reverse transcription of 0.5 to 1 ug RNA used random hexamers. TCRdb re-analysed the immunoSEQ multiplex PCR reads in MiXCR, keeping a single row per CDR3 protein. The repertoire holds about 100,000 distinct CDR3 sequences, with 95% as singletons. CDR3 length: 16 residues. Trimming shortened V by 4 bases and J by 2 bases, and 18 bases separated the two germline ends. Material: CD8+ T cells from PBMCs. J is TRBJ2-7 and V is TRBV23-1; D perhaps matches TRBD2 (5 bases). TRBV23-1 is filed as an ORF, its function uncertain. The receptor was isolated from a human donor with Susac syndrome. This CDR3 is CASSLPSYKLAYEQYF. CDR3 nucleotides: TGCGCCAGCAGTCTGCCTAGCTATAAACTTGCCTACGAGCAGTACTTC.